This is a list of T cell receptor beta chains from one sample in a study of vaccination effects on CD4 cells after COVID-19. Clones were read by immunoSEQ multiplex PCR, and TCRdb kept only the in-frame ones, dropping some. Among approximately 17,000 clones listed, roughly 68% were seen once. These TCRs are of unknown antigen specificity. The material sequenced was CD4+ T cells from PBMCs cultured with SARS-CoV-2 spike peptides, taken after COVID-19 vaccination. These receptors were obtained from a human donor who received a COVID-19 vaccine. Both conserved end residues are part of each CDR3. The order of the fields is J gene, D gene, V gene, clone size, CDR3 protein, CDR3 DNA. A D gene is named only where the DNA matches it firmly. Only some rows state a clone size, as once, few, many or a class for expanded clones.

TRBJ1-2 | - | TRBV30 | once | CAWGQSHNYGYTF | TGTGCCTGGGGACAGTCCCACAACTATGGCTACACCTTC
TRBJ1-6 | TRBD1 | TRBV5-4 | few | CASSEGQPNSPLHF | TGTGCCAGCAGCGAGGGACAGCCGAATTCACCCCTCCACTTT
TRBJ2-2 | - | TRBV29-1 | - | CSAVKAGTGELFF | TGCAGCGCTGTGAAGGCGGGGACAGGGGAGCTGTTTTTT
TRBJ1-1 | - | TRBV5-3 | few | CARSLASVNTEAFF | TGTGCCAGAAGCTTGGCTTCAGTGAACACTGAAGCTTTCTTT
TRBJ1-2 | - | TRBV6-6 | few | CASSYVGGISYGYTF | TGTGCCAGCAGTTACGTAGGGGGTATATCCTATGGCTACACCTTC
TRBJ2-4 | - | TRBV29-1 | - | CSVEKGAKNIQYF | TGCAGCGTTGAAAAAGGGGCCAAAAACATTCAGTACTTC
TRBJ2-5 | TRBD2 | TRBV4-2 | - | CASSQEASGETQYF | TGTGCCAGCAGCCAAGAAGCTAGCGGAGAGACCCAGTACTTC
TRBJ1-4 | - | TRBV19 | - | CASSSRGGTTNEKLFF | TGTGCCAGTAGTTCTCGGGGGGGGACAACTAATGAAAAACTGTTTTTT
TRBJ2-2 | - | TRBV6-5 | - | CASSPRTTNTGELFF | TGTGCCAGCAGCCCCCGGACAACGAACACCGGGGAGCTGTTTTTT
TRBJ2-1 | TRBD2 | TRBV20-1 | once | CSASRPGLAGEAIYNEQFF | TGCAGTGCTAGTAGGCCGGGACTAGCGGGAGAAGCAATCTACAATGAGCAGTTCTTC
TRBJ2-3 | - | TRBV14 | - | CASSLGHSTDTQYF | TGTGCCAGCAGCCTAGGACATAGCACAGATACGCAGTATTTT
TRBJ1-6 | - | TRBV28 | - | CASTIQGLAAPLHF | TGTGCCAGCACAATACAGGGACTTGCGGCACCCCTCCACTTT
TRBJ2-7 | - | TRBV7-2 | - | CASSLVAGPAYEQYF | TGTGCCAGCAGCTTAGTGGCGGGACCCGCCTACGAGCAGTACTTC
TRBJ1-1 | - | TRBV4-2 | - | CASSSTGRYTEAFF | TGTGCCAGCAGTTCAACGGGGAGGTACACTGAAGCTTTCTTT
TRBJ1-5 | - | TRBV6-1 | - | CASSDWGNSNQPQHF | TGTGCCAGCAGTGATTGGGGCAACAGCAATCAGCCCCAGCATTTT
TRBJ2-7 | - | TRBV4-2 | - | CASSHKPEGSYEQYF | TGTGCCAGCAGCCACAAGCCAGAGGGTTCCTACGAGCAGTACTTC
TRBJ1-1 | - | TRBV29-1 | - | CSAQGGGQGRGAFF | TGCAGCGCCCAAGGGGGGGGGCAGGGAAGGGGAGCTTTCTTT
TRBJ2-7 | TRBD2 | TRBV5-8 | - | CASSLAGTSGYYEQYF | TGTGCCAGCAGCTTGGCCGGGACTAGCGGATACTACGAGCAGTACTTC
TRBJ2-1 | - | TRBV9 | few | CASSVGTLVNNEQFF | TGTGCCAGCAGCGTAGGAACCCTGGTCAACAATGAGCAGTTCTTC
TRBJ2-5 | - | TRBV7-9 | - | CASSLGSTSYQETQYF | TGTGCCAGCAGCTTAGGAAGTACAAGTTACCAAGAGACCCAGTACTTC
TRBJ2-7 | - | TRBV9 | - | CASSRRTGYEQYF | TGTGCCAGCAGCCGTAGGACTGGTTACGAGCAGTACTTC
TRBJ2-7 | TRBD1 | TRBV5-1 | - | CASTTPGTGSHEQYF | TGCGCCAGCACCACCCCCGGGACAGGGAGCCACGAGCAGTACTTC
TRBJ2-7 | - | TRBV7-9 | few | CASSPYRFGYEQYF | TGTGCCAGCAGCCCATATCGTTTCGGTTACGAGCAGTACTTC
TRBJ2-1 | - | TRBV27 | once | CASSFGGGSYNEQFF | TGTGCCAGCAGTTTTGGAGGGGGGTCCTACAATGAGCAGTTCTTC
TRBJ1-4 | - | TRBV7-8 | - | CASSFGVGEKLFF | TGTGCCAGCAGCTTTGGGGTTGGCGAAAAACTGTTTTTT
TRBJ2-1 | TRBD2 | TRBV6-6 | - | CASSPTSGGYNEQFF | TGTGCCAGCAGTCCCACTAGCGGGGGCTACAATGAGCAGTTCTTC
TRBJ2-3 | - | TRBV19 | - | CASRSGPADTQYF | TGTGCCAGTAGATCGGGGCCGGCAGATACGCAGTATTTT
TRBJ1-1 | - | TRBV5-1 | - | CASSLSGGTNTEAFF | TGCGCCAGCAGCTTGTCTGGGGGGACGAACACTGAAGCTTTCTTT
TRBJ2-4 | TRBD2 | TRBV6-5 | - | CASKRAGGNIQYF | TGTGCCAGCAAACGAGCGGGGGGAAACATTCAGTACTTC
TRBJ1-2 | - | TRBV28 | - | CASSPVREWGYTF | TGTGCCAGCAGCCCAGTCAGGGAATGGGGCTACACCTTC
TRBJ2-3 | TRBD2 | TRBV3-1/TRBV3-2 | - | CASSSIPSGATDTQYF | TGTGCCAGCAGCTCTATACCTAGCGGGGCCACAGATACGCAGTATTTT
TRBJ2-3 | - | TRBV9 | - | CASSARGGTDTQYF | TGTGCCAGCAGCGCCAGGGGGGGCACAGATACGCAGTATTTT
TRBJ1-2 | TRBD1 | TRBV5-4 | - | CASSSGQPYGYTF | TGTGCCAGCAGCTCGGGACAGCCCTATGGCTACACCTTC
TRBJ2-7 | TRBD1 | TRBV10-2 | - | CASSPGTGAHEQYF | TGCGCCAGCAGTCCAGGGACAGGGGCCCACGAGCAGTACTTC
TRBJ1-1 | - | TRBV7-9 | - | CASSATGPSPPEFF | TGTGCCAGCAGCGCAACAGGCCCCTCCCCTCCGGAATTCTTT
TRBJ2-7 | - | TRBV11-2 | - | CASSSHTAPYEQYF | TGTGCCAGCAGCTCCCATACAGCCCCCTACGAGCAGTACTTC
TRBJ2-3 | TRBD1 | TRBV19 | - | CASSIEEGGARADTQYF | TGTGCCAGTAGTATAGAGGAAGGGGGCGCTAGGGCAGATACGCAGTATTTT
TRBJ2-7 | - | TRBV28 | - | CASSTPAAGLYEQYF | TGTGCCAGCAGCACCCCCGCCGCCGGGCTCTACGAGCAGTACTTC
TRBJ1-6 | - | TRBV7-3 | few | CASSLSPANSPLHF | TGTGCCAGCAGCTTATCTCCAGCGAATTCACCCCTCCACTTT
TRBJ2-7 | TRBD2 | TRBV5-1 | - | CASSPPASGSYEQYF | TGCGCCAGCAGCCCGCCCGCTAGCGGATCCTACGAGCAGTACTTC
TRBJ1-5 | - | TRBV9 | - | CASSVGINQPQHF | TGTGCCAGCAGCGTAGGAATTAATCAGCCCCAGCATTTT
TRBJ2-6 | TRBD1 | TRBV18 | - | CASSPTGVSSGANVLTF | TGTGCCAGCTCACCGACAGGGGTTAGCTCTGGGGCCAACGTCCTGACTTTC
TRBJ1-1 | - | TRBV6-5 | - | CASSYFGGSGDAFF | TGTGCCAGCAGTTACTTTGGGGGCTCCGGGGATGCTTTCTTT
TRBJ1-5 | - | TRBV18 | - | CASSPEGPSQPQHF | TGTGCCAGCTCACCAGAGGGGCCCTCCCAGCCCCAGCATTTT
TRBJ1-2 | TRBD1 | TRBV7-2 | - | CASSTRDRGYGYTF | TGTGCCAGCAGCACCCGGGACAGGGGCTATGGCTACACCTTC
TRBJ1-1 | - | TRBV20-1 | - | CSASRSANTEAFF | TGCAGTGCTAGTCGATCCGCGAACACTGAAGCTTTCTTT
TRBJ1-5 | - | TRBV4-3 | - | CASSQDRGASNQPQHF | TGCGCCAGCAGCCAAGATCGGGGGGCTAGCAATCAGCCCCAGCATTTT
TRBJ1-2 | TRBD1 | TRBV6-5 | - | CASSPRTGGKGYTF | TGTGCCAGCAGTCCTCGGACAGGGGGAAAGGGCTACACCTTC
TRBJ2-1 | - | TRBV5-1 | - | CASSLGRGQFF | TGCGCCAGCAGCTTGGGGCGGGGGCAGTTCTTC
TRBJ1-5 | - | TRBV5-1 | - | CASSLEGNGNQPQHF | TGCGCCAGCAGCCTGGAGGGGAACGGCAATCAGCCCCAGCATTTT
TRBJ2-7 | TRBD2 | TRBV4-2 | - | CASSQDRASGGNEQYF | TGTGCCAGCAGCCAAGATAGGGCTAGCGGGGGAAATGAGCAGTACTTC
TRBJ2-5 | - | TRBV7-2 | - | CASSLANQETQYF | TGTGCCAGCAGCTTAGCGAACCAAGAGACCCAGTACTTC
TRBJ2-2 | - | TRBV12-3/TRBV12-4 | - | CASRWEAGELFF | TGTGCCAGCCGGTGGGAGGCCGGGGAGCTGTTTTTT